A single sample gave rise to the 12 T cell receptor beta chains below, sequenced in a study of PD-1 blockade in mismatch repair-deficient tumors. Repertoires were generated with immunoSEQ multiplex PCR, while TCRdb's copy carries only in-frame clones and drops some. The sample comprises about 120,000 clones, about 86% of which are singletons, and 13% rests with the top ten. This specimen consisted of peripheral blood, obtained 44 weeks after starting pembrolizumab. These receptors were obtained from an adult with mismatch repair-deficient cancer.

The J gene is TRBJ1-5, the V gene TRBV4-1, with unresolved D. Trimming removed 4 bases from V and 0 bases from J, with 10 bases in between. The CDR3 consists of 15 residues. Germline V gives CDR1 MGHRA, CDR2 YSYEKL. The CDR3 DNA reads TGCGCCAGCAGCCGCCGGCAGGATAGCAATCAGCCCCAGCATTTT. It is translated as CASSRRQDSNQPQHF.

V and J are TRBV7-2 and TRBJ2-2; TRBD2 is a possible D gene (6 bases). This CDR3 region has 15 residues. The V end lost 7 bases, the J end lost 0 bases, and 12 bases lay between the germline ends. From germline, CDR1 is SGHTA and CDR2 FQGNSA. CDR3 coding DNA: TGTGCCAGCATCCCCAGCGGGCCGAACACCGGGGAGCTGTTTTTT. This gives the protein CASIPSGPNTGELFF.

The chain recombines TRBV30 with TRBJ2-5; perhaps TRBD2 as D (6 bases). CDR1 is GTSNPN, CDR2 SVGIG, per germline (reference sequence). There are 14 residues in the CDR3. V was shortened by 0 bases and J by 2 bases, with 10 bases between the two germline ends. The CDR3 region is CAWSVLAPQETQYF. The CDR3 coding sequence is TGTGCCTGGAGTGTCCTAGCGCCGCAAGAGACCCAGTACTTC.

V usage is TRBV5-1 and J usage is TRBJ2-7, with D perhaps TRBD2 (6 bases). CDR3 length: 15 residues. CDR1 and CDR2 from the germline V gene are SGHRS and YFSETQ. V shed 1 base and J shed 3 bases, with 14 bases lying between them. CDR3 loop: CASSLSTRLGYEQYF. The CDR3 nucleotides are TGCGCCAGCAGCTTGTCGACTAGGTTGGGCTACGAGCAGTACTTC.

The chain links TRBV15 to TRBJ1-2; weak D call: TRBD1 (5 bases). The CDR3 contains 13 residues. V was shortened by 3 bases and J by 4 bases, with 9 bases between the two germline ends. The germline gives CDR1 LNHNV, CDR2 YYDKDF (reference sequence). CDR3 coding DNA: TGTGCCACCAGCAGTAACAGGCGCTATGGCTACACCTTC. Protein product: CATSSNRRYGYTF. The full variable domain, in which reference TRBV15 and TRBJ1-2 provide the parts outside the CDR3, is DAMVIQNPRYQVTQFGKPVTLSCSQTLNHNVMYWYQQKSSQAPKLLFHYYDKDFNNEADTPDNFQSRRPNTSFCFLDIRSPGLGDTAMYLCATSSNRRYGYTFGSGTRLTVV.

Of note for this clone: Other nucleotide sequences in the sample specify the same CDR3. V and J are TRBV6-4 and TRBJ2-3, with 10 positions matching TRBD2. The CDR3 is made up of 16 amino acids. V shed 0 bases and J 1 base; nucleotides not matched to a gene: 1. The V gene's germline CDR1 is MRHNA and CDR2 SNTAGT. The CDR3 is CASSDSGTSGTDTQYF. For the CDR3, the DNA is TGTGCCAGCAGTGACTCCGGGACTAGCGGCACAGATACGCAGTATTTT.

In its sample, this clone was seen once. V and J are TRBV27 and TRBJ2-7; no clear D gene. CDR1 MNHEY and CDR2 SMNVEV come from the germline V gene (reference sequence). This CDR3 contains 15 residues. With 1 base removed from V and 6 bases from J, the gap between germline ends came to 16 bases. The CDR3 DNA follows: TGTGCCAGCAGTTTATACGCGAGTGTATATCCCGAGCAGTACTTC. This translates into CASSLYASVYPEQYF.

The chain uses TRBV11-1 and TRBJ1-2; 7 bases are a match to TRBD1. Per the germline V gene, CDR1 is SGHAT and CDR2 is FQDESV (reference sequence). J gave up 0 bases and V 5 bases, and 6 bases lay outside the gene matches. The CDR3 contains 15 residues. The CDR3: CASSPDRRPNYGYTF. The CDR3 nucleotides read TGTGCCAGCAGCCCGGACAGGCGACCTAACTATGGCTACACCTTC. Filled out from reference TRBV11-1 and TRBJ1-2, the complete variable domain reads EAEVAQSPRYKITEKSQAVAFWCDPISGHATLYWYRQILGQGPELLVQFQDESVVDDSQLPKDRFSAERLKGVDSTLKIQPAELGDSAMYLCASSPDRRPNYGYTFGSGTRLTVV.

V and J are TRBV27 and TRBJ2-2, with D hard to call. Germline V gene sequence: CDR1 MNHEY, CDR2 SMNVEV (reference sequence). V was trimmed by 0 bases and J by 7 bases, leaving 9 bases between them. The CDR3 extends over 14 amino acids. This CDR3 reads CASSLSVQYGELFF. CDR3 DNA: TGTGCCAGCAGTTTATCGGTCCAGTACGGGGAGCTGTTTTTT.

The chain has TRBV6-4 and TRBJ2-3, with D perhaps matching TRBD1 (5 bases). CDR3 size: 13 residues. Germline CDR1 MRHNA, CDR2 SNTAGT. V lost 3 bases and J 8 bases, leaving 12 bases between the germline ends. CDR3 amino acids: CASSEDQGFTQYF. In DNA form, the CDR3 reads TGTGCCAGCAGTGAAGATCAGGGCTTTACGCAGTATTTT.

The chain couples TRBV5-6 to TRBJ2-2; 7 bases match TRBD1. Germline trimming cut 3 bases from V and 3 bases from J; bases unmatched to any gene: 2. The CDR3 is 14 amino acids. Germline CDR1 SGHDT, CDR2 YYEEEE. The CDR3 protein is CASSWDRDTGELFF. CDR3 coding DNA: TGTGCCAGCAGCTGGGACAGAGACACCGGGGAGCTGTTTTTT.

This sequence joins TRBV20-1 and TRBJ2-5; a possible D gene is TRBD2 (5 bases). Germline V lookup: CDR1 DFQATT, CDR2 SNEGSKA (reference sequence). Trimming removed 6 bases at V and 4 bases at J, with 9 bases between. This CDR3 is 11 amino acids long. CDR3 residues: CSALGGETQYF. In DNA, the CDR3 is TGCAGTGCCCTAGGAGGAGAGACCCAGTACTTC.